The clone carrying this TCR beta chain was seen a single time. This sample is part of a study of resident and recirculating memory T cells in vitiligo. TCRdb keeps only in-frame clones here, not all; method: immunoSEQ multiplex PCR. The sample holds tens of thousands of clones; approximately 90% are singletons and the top ten take roughly 5%. CDR3 length equals 16 residues. Stable vitiligo meant no lesion change over the previous 6 months. Patients had to be free of confetti depigmentation, indicating active vitiligo. This receptor was taken from a male donor with vitiligo. The source material was blood. J is TRBJ2-5 and V is TRBV12-1; no check of the table's D call, TRBD2, against the DNA was made. TRBV12-1 is a pseudogene segment. DNA for the CDR3: TGTGCCAGCAGCTTTGTGCGACTCACTCGTCAAGAGACCCAGTACTTC. Its protein is CASSFVRLTRQETQYF.